The entry that follows covers one T cell receptor (beta chain) sequence. No antigen is known for it. Nothing much larger sits one base from this clone, and base qualities are not available. The entry originates in a study of shared clonotypes between healthy human individuals (dated by TCRdb to the early 2020s). For the wider study: The cohort comprised two women and a few men aged 18 to 49 years. Per donor, three plates each were used for CD4 naive and CD4 memory, two for CD8 naive, and one for CD8 memory. Blood TCR repertoires of about 5 healthy adults were deeply sequenced to estimate repertoire size and the extent of clonotype sharing between individuals. Different laboratories and diverse techniques were used to prepare libraries and sequence TCR repertoires, to increase sequencing depth and limit assay-specific biases. Per donor, leukapheresis produced somewhere between about 0.94 and 8.9 billion PBMCs. Findings and caveats that apply to the study as a whole: Even with the large sequencing depth, rarefaction of the sorted-subset datasets indicated that sequencing was incomplete. Based on pairwise subsampling, the degree of clonotype sharing among donors was expected to be affected by sequencing depth. The small number of donors limited the genetic and exposure-history diversity represented. Estimated clonotype richness was generally larger for naive than for memory subsets. Sampling was restricted to blood, and TCR repertoires in tissues likely differ from the TCR repertoires found in blood. Compared with non-shared clonotypes, the clonotypes found in all four sorted-subset donors had higher generation probabilities. Approximately 5% of naive CD4, around 3.6% of naive CD8, roughly 2.4% of memory CD4, and more than 0.35% of memory CD8 clonotypes were shared across several donors.

The donors were healthy, HIV-negative adults with no recently reported acute infections or vaccinations. All donors were Caucasian adults living in Nashville, Tennessee, USA. CD4+ T cells were enriched by magnetic negative selection; naive cells were then positively selected on CD45RA, and the negative fraction formed the memory subset. Blood was obtained by leukapheresis, after which PBMCs were separated by Ficoll-Histopaque density gradient centrifugation and cryopreserved in liquid nitrogen vapor phase. Purity and quantity of every magnetically sorted T cell population were checked by analytical flow cytometry. Genomic DNA was isolated from every sorted fraction and measured by UV absorbance on a Nanodrop 2000c. Using the deep immunoSEQ assay, multiplex PCR amplified TCR CDR3 regions from genomic DNA. Extracted genomic DNA from each cell subset was spread evenly across all wells of several immunoSEQ 96-well plates, with each plate serving as a replicate. For sorted subsets, each replicate PCR was loaded with about 0.2 ug genomic DNA, equivalent to about 33,000 T cell genomes. Purified libraries were quantified with a Qubit 3.0 fluorometer, sized on a Bioanalyzer 2100, and re-quantified with the KAPA Library Quantification kit. A separate single-read 150-cycle Illumina NextSeq 550 flow cell was used to sequence each immunoSEQ 96-well plate. The study's own analysis went as follows. Because the immunoSEQ output included only junctional sequences and no quality scores, the filtering could not be the same as the filtering used for full-length reads. To assign V/J genes and CDR3, sequences were annotated using PyIR, a Python wrapper for IgBLAST v1.9, with IMGT germline references. Reads were removed for weak V/J assignments (E-value above 1e-6), missing CDR3, stop codons, out-of-frame junctions, or ambiguous translated residues. V3J clonotypes were defined as sequences sharing an identical inferred V gene, J gene, and CDR3 amino acid sequence. The percentage overlap between two repertoires was calculated by dividing the number of shared unique clonotypes by the size of the smaller repertoire. Repertoire richness was assessed with RTK rarefaction, the Chao1 estimator, and Recon v2.1 estimates of unobserved clonotypes. Generation probabilities were computed with OLGA for all TCRbeta clonotypes obtained by the gDNA method from several donors. Here the immuneACCESS table is served through TCRdb, limited to in-frame sequences with V and J called. Missing clones are a known gap in these copies; in checked studies unresolved V genes cover under half, and the rest lacks a known reason. V, J and clone size are taken as reported in that table, and D and trimming were inferred from the DNA itself. The sample records 550,000 to 800,000 clones, around 67% of which are singletons. The ten largest account for approximately 1.8% of the sample.

The germline V gene provides CDR1 MDHEN and CDR2 SYDVKM. V sheds 1 base and J sheds 8 bases, leaving 14 bases between their ends. Spanning cysteine to phenylalanine, the CDR3 consists of 14 amino acids. The DNA shown is the 42-base CDR3, in frame from base 1. The TCR originated in a woman aged 30 to 39 in good health. Recombination connected TRBV28 to TRBJ1-2, with no confidently assigned D gene. The specimen was memory CD4+ T cells sorted from blood. The cell subset or site label corresponds to: CD45RA-negative fraction. The sequenced DNA: TGTGCCAGCAGTTTATCCCCGGGCGCGGGCGGCTACACCTTC. Translated, this gives CASSLSPGAGGYTF.